These 16 T cell receptor beta chains were all obtained from the same sample, sequenced in a study of T cell responses to AZD1222 COVID-19 vaccine. Profiled with immunoSEQ multiplex PCR; TCRdb holds only in-frame clones, not every one. The sample consists of 160,000 or so clones, about 90% of them appearing once. The sequencing used peripheral blood, collected 28 days after the second AZD1222 dose. These receptors were taken from an adult who received the AZD1222 COVID-19 vaccine.

The J gene is TRBJ2-3, the V gene TRBV29-1; 10 bases fit TRBD2. The CDR3 is 17 residues long. Trimming removed 7 bases from V and 4 bases from J; junction bases left unmatched: 17. Germline values: CDR1 SQVTM, CDR2 ANQGSEA. The DNA of the CDR3 is TGCAGCGCTCGAGGGGCTAGCGGGGGATCCTCAGCAGATACGCAGTATTTT. The encoded protein is CSARGASGGSSADTQYF.

The chain is built from TRBV11-3 and TRBJ1-1; 10 bases align to TRBD1. From germline, CDR1 is SGHNT and CDR2 YENEEA. CDR3 length equals 17 residues. After removal of 4 bases from V and 2 bases from J, the junction contained 10 bases not matched to a gene. CDR3 sequence: CASSSSDRGPGNTEAFF. CDR3 bases: TGTGCCAGCAGCTCCTCCGACAGGGGGCCAGGTAACACTGAAGCTTTCTTT.

This sequence joins TRBV9 and TRBJ2-3, with D possibly being TRBD1 (6 bases). This CDR3 is built from 16 residues. Trimming took 0 bases from V and 4 from J, leaving 15 bases between them. Germline lookup yields CDR1 SGDLS and CDR2 YYNGEE. CDR3 in amino acids: CASSVVGNRVPDTQYF. The CDR3 DNA reads as TGTGCCAGCAGCGTAGTAGGAAACAGGGTTCCAGATACGCAGTATTTT. Full variable domain (outside the CDR3, taken from reference TRBV9 and TRBJ2-3): DSGVTQTPKHLITATGQRVTLRCSPRSGDLSVYWYQQSLDQGLQFLIQYYNGEERAKGNILERFSAQQFPDLHSELNLSSLELGDSALYFCASSVVGNRVPDTQYFGPGTRLTVL.

The chain couples TRBV18 to TRBJ1-2; D unresolved. The V end was cut by 3 bases, the J end by 10 bases, with 12 bases between. CDR3 length: 12 residues. Per germline, CDR1 KGHSH and CDR2 LQKENI. This CDR3 reads CASSPSRGDYTF. The CDR3 DNA reads TGTGCCAGCTCACCGTCTCGGGGAGACTACACCTTC.

The chain employs TRBV4-1 and TRBJ2-5; 7 positions agree with TRBD1. CDR3 length: 14 amino acids. From germline, CDR1 is MGHRA and CDR2 YSYEKL. The V and J ends lost 4 bases and 5 bases, in that order; junction bases with no gene match: 7. The CDR3 spells CASSPRTGEETQYF. CDR3 sequence (DNA): TGCGCCAGCAGCCCCCGGACAGGCGAGGAGACCCAGTACTTC.

The V and J genes are TRBV5-1 and TRBJ2-2, with TRBD2 as a possible D gene (6 bases). The CDR3 spans 16 residues. Trimming took 6 bases from V and 4 from J, leaving 19 bases between them. Germline-derived CDR1 and CDR2 are SGHRS and YFSETQ. CDR3 bases: TGCGCCAGCACTCGAGCGGGCCCACAGATCACCGGGGAGCTGTTTTTT. Encoded protein: CASTRAGPQITGELFF.

The V call is TRBV7-6, the J call TRBJ2-7, with TRBD2 identical over 7 bases. The CDR3 runs to 16 residues. J was trimmed by 0 bases and V by 5 bases; bases with no gene match: 10. Germline CDR1 reads SGHVS; CDR2 reads FNYEAQ. CDR3 nucleotide sequence: TGTGCCAGCAGCCCGGGGAGGGGCGGGAGCTCCTACGAGCAGTACTTC. As protein: CASSPGRGGSSYEQYF.

The chain links TRBV27 to TRBJ1-5; a weak D match, TRBD1 (6 bases). The V end was cut by 5 bases, the J end by 4 bases, with 15 bases between. Germline lookup yields CDR1 MNHEY and CDR2 SMNVEV (reference sequence). The CDR3 runs to 15 residues. In DNA, the CDR3 is TGTGCCAGCAGTCCACTGACAGGAGGGAATCAGCCCCAGCATTTT. The encoded protein is CASSPLTGGNQPQHF.

This clone has a handful of counts. The rearrangement joins TRBV2 to TRBJ1-2; possibly TRBD1 for D (5 bases). Germline CDR1 is SNHLY and CDR2 is FYNNEI. V gave up 6 bases and J gave up 4 bases, with 12 bases separating them. This CDR3 region has 13 residues. CDR3 coding DNA: TGTGCCAGCAGGGATTGGGGGGGCTATGGCTACACCTTC. It codes for CASRDWGGYGYTF.

The chain uses TRBV7-6 and TRBJ2-3; 8 nucleotides align to TRBD1. The CDR3 consists of 15 residues. CDR1 SGHVS and CDR2 FNYEAQ come from the germline V gene. V lost 5 bases, J lost 3 bases, and 7 bases stayed unmatched. Written as DNA, the CDR3 is TGTGCCAGCAGCGGACGGGACAGGTGGACAGATACGCAGTATTTT. Translated: CASSGRDRWTDTQYF.

The chain employs TRBV6-5 and TRBJ1-6; possibly TRBD1 for D (5 bases). The CDR3 contains 15 residues. V was pared by 0 bases and J by 10 bases, with 13 bases between. Germline CDR1 reads MNHEY; CDR2 reads SVGAGI. CDR3 loop: CASSYSQGSGSPLHF. The CDR3 nucleotides are TGTGCCAGCAGTTACTCCCAGGGATCAGGATCACCCCTCCACTTT.

In this sample, this clone turned up many times. The chain links TRBV15 to TRBJ2-7; D call uncertain. CDR3 length: 13 residues. In germline, CDR1 is LNHNV, CDR2 YYDKDF (reference sequence). V was trimmed by 6 bases and J by 0 bases, leaving 9 bases between them. The CDR3 spells CATSRWGSYEQYF. For the CDR3, the DNA is TGTGCCACCAGTAGATGGGGCTCCTACGAGCAGTACTTC.

The DNA of the CDR3 is TGCAGCGTTGAGGGGTGGGCCGACTCTGGAAACACCATATATTTT. Its translation: CSVEGWADSGNTIYF. The J gene is TRBJ1-3, the V gene TRBV29-1; D gene unclear. The germline CDR1 and CDR2 sequences are SQVTM and ANQGSEA. Trimming removed 3 bases from V and 0 bases from J, with 12 bases in between. The CDR3 totals 15 residues. The full variable domain, with the rest looked up from reference TRBV29-1 and TRBJ1-3, is SAVISQKPSRDICQRGTSLTIQCQVDSQVTMMFWYRQQPGQSLTLIATANQGSEATYESGFVIDKFPISRPNLTFSTLTVSNMSPEDSSIYLCSVEGWADSGNTIYFGEGSWLTVV.

This chain joins TRBV3-1 (or the pseudogene TRBV3-2) and TRBJ2-3, with 10 nucleotides matching TRBD2. The CDR3 is made up of 16 amino acids. The junction had 4 bases not matched to a gene; V was cut back by 0 bases and J by 4 bases. Germline CDR1 and CDR2: LGHDT and YNNKEL (reference sequence). CDR3 loop: CASSQEVAGGADTQYF. Written as DNA, the CDR3 is TGTGCCAGCAGCCAAGAGGTAGCGGGGGGAGCAGATACGCAGTATTTT.

The CDR3 loop is CASSVGPLHTPTGELFF. The CDR3 nucleotides are TGTGCCAGCAGCGTAGGCCCCCTACACACTCCCACCGGGGAGCTGTTTTTT. This chain connects TRBV9 to TRBJ2-2; unclear D gene. The germline V gene has CDR1 SGDLS and CDR2 YYNGEE. CDR3 length: 17 amino acids. Trimming pared 0 bases from V and 4 bases from J, leaving 16 bases between.

The V gene is TRBV6-5, the J gene TRBJ2-5, with D unresolved. CDR3 length equals 14 residues. Trimming removed 2 bases at V and 1 base at J, with 8 bases between. Looked up from germline, CDR1 is MNHEY and CDR2 is SVGAGI. For the CDR3, the DNA is TGTGCCAGCAGTTACGGCACAGCCCAAGAGACCCAGTACTTC. Encoded protein: CASSYGTAQETQYF.